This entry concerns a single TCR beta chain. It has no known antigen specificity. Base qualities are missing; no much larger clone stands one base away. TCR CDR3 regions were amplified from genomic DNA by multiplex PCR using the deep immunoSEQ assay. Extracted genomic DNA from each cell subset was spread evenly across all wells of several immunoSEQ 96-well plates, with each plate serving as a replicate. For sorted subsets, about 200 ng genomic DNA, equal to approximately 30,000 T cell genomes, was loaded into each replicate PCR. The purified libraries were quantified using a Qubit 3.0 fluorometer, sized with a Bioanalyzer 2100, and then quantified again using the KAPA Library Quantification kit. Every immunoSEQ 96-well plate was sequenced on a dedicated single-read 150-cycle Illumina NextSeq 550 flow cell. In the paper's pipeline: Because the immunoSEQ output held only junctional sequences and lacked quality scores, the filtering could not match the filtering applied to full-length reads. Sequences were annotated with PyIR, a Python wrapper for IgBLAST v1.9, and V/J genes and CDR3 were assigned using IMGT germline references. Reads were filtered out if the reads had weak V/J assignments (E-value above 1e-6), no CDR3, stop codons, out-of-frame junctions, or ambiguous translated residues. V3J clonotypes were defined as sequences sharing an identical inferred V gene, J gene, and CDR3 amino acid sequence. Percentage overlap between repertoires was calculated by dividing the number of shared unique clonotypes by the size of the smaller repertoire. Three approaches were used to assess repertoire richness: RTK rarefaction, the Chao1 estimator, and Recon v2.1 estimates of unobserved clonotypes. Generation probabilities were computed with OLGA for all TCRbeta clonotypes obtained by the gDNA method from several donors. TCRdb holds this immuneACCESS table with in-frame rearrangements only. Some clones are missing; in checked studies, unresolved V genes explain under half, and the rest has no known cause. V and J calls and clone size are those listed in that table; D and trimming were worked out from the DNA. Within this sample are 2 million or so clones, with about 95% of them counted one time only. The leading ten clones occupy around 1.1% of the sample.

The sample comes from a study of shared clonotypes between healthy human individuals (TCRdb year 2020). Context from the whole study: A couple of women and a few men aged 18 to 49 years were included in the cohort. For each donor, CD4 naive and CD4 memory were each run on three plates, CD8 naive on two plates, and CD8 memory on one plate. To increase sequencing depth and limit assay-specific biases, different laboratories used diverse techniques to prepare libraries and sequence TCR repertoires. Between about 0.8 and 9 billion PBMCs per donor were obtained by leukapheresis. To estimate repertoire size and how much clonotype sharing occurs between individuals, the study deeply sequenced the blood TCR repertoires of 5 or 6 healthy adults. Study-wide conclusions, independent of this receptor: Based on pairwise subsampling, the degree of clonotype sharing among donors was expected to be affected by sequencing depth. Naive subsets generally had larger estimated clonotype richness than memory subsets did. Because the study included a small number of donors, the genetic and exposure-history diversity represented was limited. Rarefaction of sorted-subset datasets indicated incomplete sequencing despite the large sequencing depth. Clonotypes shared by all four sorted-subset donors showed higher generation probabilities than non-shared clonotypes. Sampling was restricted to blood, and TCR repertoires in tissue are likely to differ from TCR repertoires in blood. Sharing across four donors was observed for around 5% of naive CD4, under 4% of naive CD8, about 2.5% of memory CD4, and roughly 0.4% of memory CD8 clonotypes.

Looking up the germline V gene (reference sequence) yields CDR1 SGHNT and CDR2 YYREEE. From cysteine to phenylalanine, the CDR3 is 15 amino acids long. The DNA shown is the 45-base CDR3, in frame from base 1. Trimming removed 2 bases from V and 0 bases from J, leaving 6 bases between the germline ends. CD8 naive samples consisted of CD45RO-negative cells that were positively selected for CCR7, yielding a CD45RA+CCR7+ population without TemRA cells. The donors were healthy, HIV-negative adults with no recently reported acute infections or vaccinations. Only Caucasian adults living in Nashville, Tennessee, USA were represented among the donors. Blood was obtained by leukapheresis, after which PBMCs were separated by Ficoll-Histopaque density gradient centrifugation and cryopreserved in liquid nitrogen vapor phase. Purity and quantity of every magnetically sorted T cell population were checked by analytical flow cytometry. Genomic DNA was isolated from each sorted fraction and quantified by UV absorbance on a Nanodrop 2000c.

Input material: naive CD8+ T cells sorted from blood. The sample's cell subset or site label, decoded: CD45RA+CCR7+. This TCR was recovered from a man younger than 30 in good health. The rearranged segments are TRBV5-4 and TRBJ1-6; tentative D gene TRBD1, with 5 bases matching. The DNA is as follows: TGTGCCAGCAGCTTTGACAGCTCCTATAATTCACCCCTCCACTTT. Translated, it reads CASSFDSSYNSPLHF.